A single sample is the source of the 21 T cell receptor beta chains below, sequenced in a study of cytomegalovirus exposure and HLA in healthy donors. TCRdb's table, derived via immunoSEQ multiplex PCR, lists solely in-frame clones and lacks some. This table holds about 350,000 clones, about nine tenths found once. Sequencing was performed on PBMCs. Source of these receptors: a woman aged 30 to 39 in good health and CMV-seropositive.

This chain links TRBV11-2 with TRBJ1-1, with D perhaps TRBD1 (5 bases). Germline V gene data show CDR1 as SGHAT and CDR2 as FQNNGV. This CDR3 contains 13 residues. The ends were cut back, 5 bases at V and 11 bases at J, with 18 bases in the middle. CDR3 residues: CASSRGTDKMAFF. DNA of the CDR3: TGTGCCAGCAGCCGGGGGACGGATAAAATGGCTTTCTTT.

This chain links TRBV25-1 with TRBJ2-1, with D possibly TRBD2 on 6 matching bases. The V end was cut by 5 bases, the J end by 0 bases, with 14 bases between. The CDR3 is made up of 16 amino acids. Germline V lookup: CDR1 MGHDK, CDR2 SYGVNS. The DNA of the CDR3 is TGTGCCAGCAGTAAACCCCGGGGGAGCTCCTACAATGAGCAGTTCTTC. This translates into CASSKPRGSSYNEQFF. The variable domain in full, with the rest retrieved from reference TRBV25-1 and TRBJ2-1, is EADIYQTPRYLVIGTGKKITLECSQTMGHDKMYWYQQDPGMELHLIHYSYGVNSTEKGDLSSESTVSRIRTEHFPLTLESARPSHTSQYLCASSKPRGSSYNEQFFGPGTRLTVL.

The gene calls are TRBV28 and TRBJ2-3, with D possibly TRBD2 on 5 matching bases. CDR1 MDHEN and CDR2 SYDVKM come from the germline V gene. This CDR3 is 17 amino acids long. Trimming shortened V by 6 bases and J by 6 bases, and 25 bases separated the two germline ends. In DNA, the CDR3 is TGTGCCAGCAGCCCAGGAGGAGGTGATCCCCTGGGGGATACGCAGTATTTT. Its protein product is CASSPGGGDPLGDTQYF.

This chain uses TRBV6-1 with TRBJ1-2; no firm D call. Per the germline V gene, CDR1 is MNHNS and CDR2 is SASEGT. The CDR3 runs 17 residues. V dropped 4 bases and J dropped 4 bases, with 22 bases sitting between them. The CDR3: CASSGVASAILPYGYTF. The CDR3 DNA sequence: TGTGCCAGCAGTGGGGTAGCCAGTGCAATCCTCCCCTATGGCTACACCTTC.

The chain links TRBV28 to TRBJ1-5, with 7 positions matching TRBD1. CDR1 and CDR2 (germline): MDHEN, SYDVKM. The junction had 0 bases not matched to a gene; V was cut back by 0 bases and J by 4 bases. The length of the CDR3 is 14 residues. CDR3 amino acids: CASSLWTGNQPQHF. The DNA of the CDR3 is TGTGCCAGCAGTTTATGGACAGGGAATCAGCCCCAGCATTTT.

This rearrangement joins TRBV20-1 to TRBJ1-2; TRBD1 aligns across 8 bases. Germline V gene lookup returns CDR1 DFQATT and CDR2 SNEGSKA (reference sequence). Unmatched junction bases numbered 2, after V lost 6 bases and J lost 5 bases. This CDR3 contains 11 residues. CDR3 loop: CSARQGYGYTF. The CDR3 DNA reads TGCAGTGCCCGACAGGGGTATGGCTACACCTTC.

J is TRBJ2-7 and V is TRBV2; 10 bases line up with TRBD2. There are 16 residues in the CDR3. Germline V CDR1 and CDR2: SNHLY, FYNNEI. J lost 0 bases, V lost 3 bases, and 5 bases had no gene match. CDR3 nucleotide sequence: TGTGCCAGCAGTGATGGGCTAGCGGGGGACTCCTACGAGCAGTACTTC. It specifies CASSDGLAGDSYEQYF.

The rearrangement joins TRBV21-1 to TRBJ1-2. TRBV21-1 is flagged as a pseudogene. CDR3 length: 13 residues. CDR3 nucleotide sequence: TGTGCCAGCAGCAAAGCAGAAAGGAGCGGCTACACCTTC. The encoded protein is CASSKAERSGYTF.

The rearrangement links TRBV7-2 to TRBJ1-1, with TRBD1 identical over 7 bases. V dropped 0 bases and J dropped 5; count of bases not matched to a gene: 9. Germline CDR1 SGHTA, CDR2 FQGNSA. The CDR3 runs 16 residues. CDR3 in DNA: TGTGCCAGCAGCTTAGCCCCGGCAGGGGGTGGTACTGAAGCTTTCTTT. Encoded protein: CASSLAPAGGGTEAFF.

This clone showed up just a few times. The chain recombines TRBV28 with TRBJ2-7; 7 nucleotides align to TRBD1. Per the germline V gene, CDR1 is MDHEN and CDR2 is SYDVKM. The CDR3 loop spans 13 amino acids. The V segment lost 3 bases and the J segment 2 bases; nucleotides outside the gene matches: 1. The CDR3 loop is CASSFGQAYEQYF. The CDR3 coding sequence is TGTGCCAGCAGTTTCGGACAGGCCTACGAGCAGTACTTC.

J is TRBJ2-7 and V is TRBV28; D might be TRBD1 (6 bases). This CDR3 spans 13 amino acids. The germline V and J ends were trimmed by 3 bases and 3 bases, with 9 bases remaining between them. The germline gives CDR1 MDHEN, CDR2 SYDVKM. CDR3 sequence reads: CASSLVDSYEQYF. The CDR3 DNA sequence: TGTGCCAGCAGTTTGGTGGACAGCTACGAGCAGTACTTC.

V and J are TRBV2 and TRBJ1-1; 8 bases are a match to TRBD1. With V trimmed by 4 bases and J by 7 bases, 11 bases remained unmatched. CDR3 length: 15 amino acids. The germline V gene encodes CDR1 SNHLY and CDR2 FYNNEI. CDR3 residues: CASSVLGQALSEAFF. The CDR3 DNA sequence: TGTGCCAGCAGTGTCTTGGGACAGGCCCTCAGTGAAGCTTTCTTT.

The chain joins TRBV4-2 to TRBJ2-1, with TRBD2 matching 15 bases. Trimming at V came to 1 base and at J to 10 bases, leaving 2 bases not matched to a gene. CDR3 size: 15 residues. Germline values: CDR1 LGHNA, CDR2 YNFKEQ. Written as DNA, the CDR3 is TGTGCCAGCAGCCAAGCAGGGACTAGCGGGAGGGAGCAGTTCTTC. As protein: CASSQAGTSGREQFF.

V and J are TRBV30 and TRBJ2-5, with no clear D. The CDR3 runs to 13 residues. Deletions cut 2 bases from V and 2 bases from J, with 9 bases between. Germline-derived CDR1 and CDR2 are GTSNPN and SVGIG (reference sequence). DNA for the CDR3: TGTGCCTGGAGTAGACTGCCACAAGAGACCCAGTACTTC. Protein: CAWSRLPQETQYF.

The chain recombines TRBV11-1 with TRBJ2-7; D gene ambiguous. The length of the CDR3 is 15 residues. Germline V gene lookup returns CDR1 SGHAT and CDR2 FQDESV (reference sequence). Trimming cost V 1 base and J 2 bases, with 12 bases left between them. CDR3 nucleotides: TGTGCCAGCAGCTTAGAGGCGGTTGGCCCCTACGAGCAGTACTTC. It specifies CASSLEAVGPYEQYF. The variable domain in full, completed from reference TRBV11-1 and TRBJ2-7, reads EAEVAQSPRYKITEKSQAVAFWCDPISGHATLYWYRQILGQGPELLVQFQDESVVDDSQLPKDRFSAERLKGVDSTLKIQPAELGDSAMYLCASSLEAVGPYEQYFGPGTRLTVT.

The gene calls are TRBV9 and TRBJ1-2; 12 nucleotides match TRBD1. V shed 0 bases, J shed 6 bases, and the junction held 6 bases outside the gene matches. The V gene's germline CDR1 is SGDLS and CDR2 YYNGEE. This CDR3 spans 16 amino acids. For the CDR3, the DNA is TGTGCCAGCAGCGTAGAGGCCGGGACAGGGGGCGATGGCTACACCTTC. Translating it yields CASSVEAGTGGDGYTF.

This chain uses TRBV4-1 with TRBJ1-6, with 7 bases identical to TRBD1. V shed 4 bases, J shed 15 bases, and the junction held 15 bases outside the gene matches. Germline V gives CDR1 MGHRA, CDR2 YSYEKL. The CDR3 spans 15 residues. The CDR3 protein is CASSLKLHQTGFLHF. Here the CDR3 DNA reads TGCGCCAGCAGCCTAAAACTCCACCAGACAGGGTTCCTCCACTTT.

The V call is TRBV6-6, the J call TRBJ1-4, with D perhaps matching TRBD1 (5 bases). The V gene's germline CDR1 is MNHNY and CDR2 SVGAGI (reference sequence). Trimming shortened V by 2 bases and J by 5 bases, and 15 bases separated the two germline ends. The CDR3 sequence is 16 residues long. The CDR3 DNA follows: TGTGCCAGCAGTTACGCGCAGAGACAGATGAATGAAAAACTGTTTTTT. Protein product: CASSYAQRQMNEKLFF.

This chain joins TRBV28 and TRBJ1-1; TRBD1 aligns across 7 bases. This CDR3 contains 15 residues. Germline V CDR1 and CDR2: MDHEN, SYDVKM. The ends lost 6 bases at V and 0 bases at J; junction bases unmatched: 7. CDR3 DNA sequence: TGTGCCAGCAGCCCCCCGACAGGGATGAACACTGAAGCTTTCTTT. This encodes CASSPPTGMNTEAFF.

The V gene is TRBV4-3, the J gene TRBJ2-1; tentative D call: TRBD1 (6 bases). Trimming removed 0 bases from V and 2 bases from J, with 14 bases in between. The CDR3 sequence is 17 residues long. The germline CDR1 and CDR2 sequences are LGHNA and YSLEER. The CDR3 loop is CASSQDEGENTYNEQFF. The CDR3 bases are TGCGCCAGCAGCCAAGACGAGGGGGAAAACACCTACAATGAGCAGTTCTTC.

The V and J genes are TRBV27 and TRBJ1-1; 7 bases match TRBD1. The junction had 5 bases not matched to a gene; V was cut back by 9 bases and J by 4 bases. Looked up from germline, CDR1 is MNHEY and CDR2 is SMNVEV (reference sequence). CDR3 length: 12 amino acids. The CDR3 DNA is TGTGCCAGTTCAGACAGGGCCACTGAAGCTTTCTTT. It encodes CASSDRATEAFF.